This passage covers 8 T cell receptor beta chains from one sample sequenced in a study of T cells in Graves' hyperthyroidism and ophthalmopathy. Amplified TCR beta CDR3 regions derived from RNA transcripts. The study used the HTBI primer set for a first-round RT-PCR of the TCR CDR3. Each CDR3 protein gets one entry after TCRdb re-called the multiplex PCR reads with MiXCR. Counted here are fewer than 300,000 distinct CDR3 sequences, less than 30% occurring once; the ten biggest clones make up about a quarter. Sequenced sample: blood. These TCRs come from a man aged 35 to 55 with Graves' hyperthyroidism that later progressed to Graves' ophthalmopathy.

This clonotype was detected a few times. V and J are TRBV7-9 and TRBJ2-2; TRBD1 might be the D (6 bases). The germline V gene encodes CDR1 SEHNR and CDR2 FQNEAQ (reference sequence). Trimming took 5 bases from V and 6 from J, leaving 16 bases between them. The CDR3 length is 15 residues. CDR3 nucleotide sequence: TGTGCCAGCAGCGCTACTACAGGGTACCCCGGGGAGCTGTTTTTT. Amino acids: CASSATTGYPGELFF.

This clonotype appeared many times. V and J are TRBV12-3 or TRBV12-4 and TRBJ1-3, with TRBD1 as a possible D gene (6 bases). V lost 0 bases and J 0 bases, leaving 15 bases between the germline ends. The CDR3 runs 18 residues. The CDR3, as DNA: TGTGCCAGCAGTTTAGCTCTCATCGGGGGGCACTCTGGAAACACCATATATTTT. It yields the protein CASSLALIGGHSGNTIYF.

In its sample, this clonotype was seen many times. This chain links TRBV7-2 with TRBJ1-2; unclear D gene. The V gene lost 3 bases and the J gene lost 0 bases, with 5 bases spanning the gap. CDR1 is SGHTA, CDR2 FQGNSA, per germline. The CDR3 sequence is 13 residues long. CDR3 loop: CASSFWPNYGYTF. CDR3 sequence (DNA): TGTGCCAGCAGCTTCTGGCCTAACTATGGCTACACCTTC.

The chain has TRBV4-2 and TRBJ2-5; possible D gene TRBD2, 6 bases. Germline CDR1 reads LGHNA; CDR2 reads YNFKEQ. The CDR3 is 16 residues long. V lost 4 bases and J 0 bases, leaving 15 bases between the germline ends. This chain's CDR3 is CASSRRAGPNQETQYF. For the CDR3, the DNA is TGTGCCAGCAGCCGGCGCGCGGGACCGAACCAAGAGACCCAGTACTTC.

The chain has TRBV6-2 or TRBV6-3 and TRBJ1-3, with TRBD1 matching 11 bases. CDR3 length equals 19 residues. CDR1 and CDR2 from the germline V gene are MNHEY and SVGEGT. J gave up 0 bases and V 5 bases, and 12 bases lay outside the gene matches. Written as DNA, the CDR3 is TGTGCCAGCAGTACCCGGACAGGGGGCTACACGAGCTCTGGAAACACCATATATTTT. It specifies CASSTRTGGYTSSGNTIYF.

This clonotype was detected ten times or more. The CDR3 protein is CSAAPRATLRETQYF. CDR3 DNA sequence: TGCAGTGCTGCCCCCCGCGCTACCCTTCGGGAGACCCAGTACTTC. V gene TRBV20-1 combines with J gene TRBJ2-5; no reliable D call. V was clipped by 5 bases and J by 5 bases, with 21 bases between them. The CDR3 is made up of 15 amino acids. From germline, CDR1 is DFQATT and CDR2 SNEGSKA (reference sequence).

The chain uses TRBV6-1 and TRBJ1-1, with 10 positions matching TRBD1. CDR3 size: 15 residues. V shed 5 bases and J 5 bases; nucleotides not matched to a gene: 8. Germline CDR1 MNHNS, CDR2 SASEGT. For the CDR3, the DNA is TGTGCCAGCAGTCTGACGGGACAGGGGTGGACTGAAGCTTTCTTT. This translates into CASSLTGQGWTEAFF.

In its sample, this clonotype was seen many times. The V call is TRBV7-9, the J call TRBJ2-5; no reliable D call. The V end lost 8 bases, the J end lost 2 bases, and 9 bases lay between the germline ends. Germline V gene lookup returns CDR1 SEHNR and CDR2 FQNEAQ (reference sequence). The CDR3 sequence is 12 residues long. In nucleotides, the CDR3 is TGTGCCAGCGGCCGGGCGCAAGAGACCCAGTACTTC. Translated: CASGRAQETQYF.